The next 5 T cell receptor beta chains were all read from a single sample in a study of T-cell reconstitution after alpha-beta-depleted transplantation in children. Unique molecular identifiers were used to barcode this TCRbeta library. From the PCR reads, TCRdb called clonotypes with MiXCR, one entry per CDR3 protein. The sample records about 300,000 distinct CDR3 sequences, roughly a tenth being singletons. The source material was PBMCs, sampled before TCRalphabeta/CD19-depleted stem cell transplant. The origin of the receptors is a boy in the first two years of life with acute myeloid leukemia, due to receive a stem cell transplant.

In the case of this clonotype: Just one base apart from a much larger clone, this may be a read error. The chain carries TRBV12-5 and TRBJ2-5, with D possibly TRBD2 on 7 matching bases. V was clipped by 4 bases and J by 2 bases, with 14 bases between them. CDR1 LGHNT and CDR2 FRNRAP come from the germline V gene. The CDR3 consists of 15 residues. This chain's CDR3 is CASGSTAGAQETQYF. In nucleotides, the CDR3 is TGTGCTAGTGGTTCCACGGCGGGGGCACAAGAGACCCAGTACTTC.

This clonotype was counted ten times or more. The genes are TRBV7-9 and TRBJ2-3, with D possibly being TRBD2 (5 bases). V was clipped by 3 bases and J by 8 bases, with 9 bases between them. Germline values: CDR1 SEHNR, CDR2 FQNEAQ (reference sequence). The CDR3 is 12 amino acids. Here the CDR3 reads CASSFDRGTQYF. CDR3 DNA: TGTGCCAGCAGCTTTGACCGGGGTACGCAGTATTTT.

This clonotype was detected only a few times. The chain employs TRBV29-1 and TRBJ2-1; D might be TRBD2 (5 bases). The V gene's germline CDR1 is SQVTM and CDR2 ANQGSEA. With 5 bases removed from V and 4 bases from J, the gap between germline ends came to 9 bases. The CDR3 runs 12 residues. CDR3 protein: CSVSRGYNEQFF. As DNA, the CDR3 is TGCAGCGTTTCCCGGGGATACAATGAGCAGTTCTTC.

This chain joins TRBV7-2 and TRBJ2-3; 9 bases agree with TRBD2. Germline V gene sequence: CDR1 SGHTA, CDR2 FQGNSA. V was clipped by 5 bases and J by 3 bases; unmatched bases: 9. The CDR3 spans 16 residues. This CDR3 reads CASSANSGSGTDTQYF. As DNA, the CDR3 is TGTGCCAGCAGCGCGAATAGCGGGAGTGGGACAGATACGCAGTATTTT.

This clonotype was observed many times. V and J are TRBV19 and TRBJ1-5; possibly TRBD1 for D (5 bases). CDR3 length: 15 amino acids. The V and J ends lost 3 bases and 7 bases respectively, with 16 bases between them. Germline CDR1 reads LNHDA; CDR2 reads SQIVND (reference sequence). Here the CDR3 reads CASSIRDALVQPQHF. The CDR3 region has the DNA TGTGCCAGTAGTATCCGGGACGCCCTTGTCCAGCCCCAGCATTTT. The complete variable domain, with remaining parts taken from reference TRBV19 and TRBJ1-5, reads DGGITQSPKYLFRKEGQNVTLSCEQNLNHDAMYWYRQDPGQGLRLIYYSQIVNDFQKGDIAEGYSVSREKKESFPLTVTSAQKNPTAFYLCASSIRDALVQPQHFGDGTRLSIL.